Described below is a single T cell receptor (beta chain) sequence and its context. The table lists this clone with a count of one. Its antigen specificity is not known. No much larger clonotype is one base removed from it; base qualities were not supplied. The germline V gene sets CDR1 to SGHTA and CDR2 to FQGNSA. From cysteine to phenylalanine, the CDR3 is 16 amino acids long. Of all the DNA, just the CDR3 is kept, 48 bases in frame from base 1. V loses 1 base of germline sequence and J loses 2 bases, and the interval between the two ends is 12 bases. This record comes from a study of blood T cell repertoires in COVID-19 (dated by TCRdb to the early 2020s). With respect to the entire study: Samples covering the acute and convalescent phases of COVID-19 were provided by collaborators in the United States, Italy and Spain. The dataset comprised deeply sampled blood TCRbeta repertoires from subjects exposed to, actively infected with, or recovered from COVID-19. The material from the prospective study consisted of cDNA or gDNA derived from T cells, B-cell-depleted T cells, or PBMCs. The sample metadata nearly always contained a de-identified subject ID, COVID-19 status, age in years and sex. Where HLA class I and class II types were available, the types were taken from metadata supplied by the sample provider, not from assay-based typing. The repertoires were made available in a free public database intended to serve as a resource for research on the immune response to SARS-CoV-2. Samples were obtained from the ongoing ImmuneRACE study (first 160 participants) and from about 1,300 subjects provided by 6 global collaborators. The paper as a whole reports these results and caveats: The quantity of clinical and demographic metadata differed by source and by participant and was supplied without curation.

TCRbeta CDR3 regions were amplified from genomic DNA using the immunoSEQ Assay, a bias-controlled multiplex PCR. Concerning the study's data processing: The number of nucleated cells in each sample was estimated from the amplification of reference gene primers within the assay. Sequence reads were collapsed and filtered to measure the absolute abundance of every unique TCRbeta CDR3 rearrangement. For each sample, productive Simpson clonality was calculated by taking the square root of Simpson's diversity index across productive rearrangements. Entries here come from immuneACCESS through TCRdb and include only in-frame sequences with V and J called. Some clones fail to appear in such tables; in the studies checked, an unresolved V gene covers under half of the shortfall, and the cause of the remainder is unknown. For V, J and clone size, that table is used; D and trimming come from the DNA. The sample yields fewer than 85,000 clones; 65% to 80% were counted once. Clones ranked in the top ten supply 15% to 20% of the sample.

The collaborating institutions used their own protocols to collect whole blood in K2EDTA tubes. For TCRbeta analysis, collaborators shipped samples as frozen whole blood, isolated PBMCs, or DNA extracted from either of those sample types. Source material: peripheral blood. Recombination joined TRBV7-2 with TRBJ1-5, with no confident D gene call. The receptor's source is a woman of 80 years or more with active or convalescent COVID-19. The encoded CDR3 is CASSLEMGGGNQPQHF. Here is the DNA: TGTGCCAGCAGCTTAGAGATGGGAGGAGGCAATCAGCCCCAGCATTTT.